Below, 9 T cell receptor beta chains from the same sample are listed, as sequenced in a study of breast tumors, draining lymph nodes, adjacent tissues. TCRdb re-called the multiplex PCR reads through MiXCR, storing one row per CDR3 protein. The repertoire holds some 100,000 distinct CDR3 sequences, with 20% to 25% as singletons. Axillary draining lymph nodes of breast cancer patients supplied the node samples. Source material: axillary lymph node tissue. All receptors come from a female donor with breast cancer. Some clones in this sample may be carry-over from other donors' samples.

The V call is TRBV6-1, the J call TRBJ1-5; D unresolved. Deletions cut 2 bases from V and 4 bases from J, with 12 bases between. CDR3 size: 15 residues. Germline V gene lookup returns CDR1 MNHNS and CDR2 SASEGT. The CDR3 protein is CASSERTHVNQPQHF. In nucleotides, the CDR3 is TGTGCCAGCAGTGAACGGACCCACGTGAATCAGCCCCAGCATTTT.

This clonotype was recorded at least ten times. The chain carries TRBV10-2 and TRBJ1-2; weak D call: TRBD1 (5 bases). Germline assignment: CDR1 WSHSY and CDR2 SAAADI. V lost 7 bases and J 2 bases, leaving 11 bases between the germline ends. This CDR3 has 13 amino acids. The chain's CDR3 is CASKRGDNYGYTF. The CDR3 DNA reads TGCGCCAGCAAACGAGGGGACAACTATGGCTACACCTTC.

This clonotype has at least ten counts. V gene TRBV5-1 combines with J gene TRBJ2-5, with 7 bases lining up with TRBD2. J was trimmed by 2 bases and V by 3 bases; bases with no gene match: 10. The CDR3 loop spans 16 amino acids. Germline-derived CDR1 and CDR2 are SGHRS and YFSETQ. The CDR3 region has the DNA TGCGCCAGCAGCTCCGGGGGGATGGCGGATCAAGAGACCCAGTACTTC. It specifies CASSSGGMADQETQYF. The full variable domain, rest sourced from reference TRBV5-1 and TRBJ2-5, is KAGVTQTPRYLIKTRGQQVTLSCSPISGHRSVSWYQQTPGQGLQFLFEYFSETQRNKGNFPGRFSGRQFSNSRSEMNVSTLELGDSALYLCASSSGGMADQETQYFGPGTRLLVL.

In the case of this clonotype: Since a much larger clone is just one base distant, this may be a read error. The rearrangement uses TRBV5-1 and TRBJ2-5, with 8 bases identical to TRBD2. Looked up from germline, CDR1 is SGHRS and CDR2 is YFSETQ. The CDR3 is 18 residues long. The V and J ends lost 5 bases and 9 bases, in that order; junction bases with no gene match: 24. The CDR3 loop reads CASSHWGGCGGRRKAQYF. For the CDR3, the DNA is TGCGCCAGCAGTCACTGGGGGGGTTGCGGGGGGCGTAGAAAGGCCCAGTACTTC.

This clonotype has a count of ten or more. This chain links TRBV20-1 with TRBJ2-7, with D unclear. Germline CDR1 reads DFQATT; CDR2 reads SNEGSKA (reference sequence). V gave up 6 bases and J gave up 4 bases, with 4 bases separating them. The CDR3 totals 9 residues. The CDR3 loop is CSAPYEQYF. CDR3 bases: TGCAGTGCCCCGTACGAGCAGTACTTC.

This clonotype showed up many times. The chain combines TRBV12-3 or TRBV12-4 with TRBJ2-1; D uncertain. The CDR3 has 12 residues. The V gene lost 1 base and the J gene lost 7 bases, with 5 bases spanning the gap. The DNA for the CDR3 is TGTGCCAGCAGTTTAGAGGAAAATGAGCAGTTCTTC. Translated, it gives CASSLEENEQFF.

This clonotype has ten or more counts. The genes are TRBV27 and TRBJ2-5; TRBD2 aligns across 7 bases. This CDR3 contains 14 residues. V lost 6 bases, J lost 5 bases, and 9 bases stayed unmatched. Germline CDR1 MNHEY, CDR2 SMNVEV (reference sequence). CDR3 amino acids: CASRPGTMGETQYF. CDR3 DNA sequence: TGTGCCAGCAGACCCGGGACTATGGGGGAGACCCAGTACTTC.

At least ten counts were recorded for this clonotype. The chain carries TRBV7-2 and TRBJ1-3; D gene uncertain. This CDR3 has 14 residues. V lost 3 bases to trimming and J lost 1 base, with 7 bases between them. From germline, CDR1 is SGHTA and CDR2 FQGNSA. DNA of the CDR3: TGTGCCAGCAGCTTTCCGGGGTCTGGAAACACCATATATTTT. Amino acid sequence: CASSFPGSGNTIYF. The whole variable domain, filled in from reference TRBV7-2 and TRBJ1-3, reads GAGVSQSPSNKVTEKGKDVELRCDPISGHTALYWYRQSLGQGLEFLIYFQGNSAPDKSGLPSDRFSAERTGGSVSTLTIQRTQQEDSAVYLCASSFPGSGNTIYFGEGSWLTVV.

This clonotype was seen only once. A much more abundant neighbour one base away suggests this may be a read error. This sequence joins TRBV19 and TRBJ1-2; weak D call: TRBD1 (5 bases). The CDR3 runs to 14 residues. Trimming removed 5 bases at V and 2 bases at J, with 12 bases between. The V gene's germline CDR1 is LNHDA and CDR2 SQIVND (reference sequence). The CDR3 nucleotides read TGTGCCAGTAGTGGGGCAGGGAGGAACTATGGCTACACCTTC. It is translated as CASSGAGRNYGYTF.